The present T cell receptor beta chain was sequenced within a study of cytomegalovirus exposure and HLA in healthy donors. The CDR3 is made up of 14 amino acids. Per the germline V gene, CDR1 is SEHNR and CDR2 is FQNEAQ (reference sequence). As concerns this clone: Its specificity is not known. Germline is not matched at one junction end, which may reflect a read error.

Both 60 Vbeta primers and 13 Jbeta primers went into the PCR. Method: immunoSEQ multiplex PCR; TCRdb's copy keeps in-frame clones and lacks some. The table records around 270,000 clones, 80% of them present only once. Regarding the study as a whole: A later analysis appeared to link common viral pathogens to several of the most significant clusters. In a later analysis, TCR beta V- and J-gene trimming showed a link to a missense DCLRE1C variant.

This clonotype was obtained from a girl under 10 years old in good health and CMV-seronegative. Material for sequencing was PBMCs. This sequence joins TRBV7-9 and TRBJ2-1; the D gene is possibly TRBD2 (5 bases). The CDR3 nucleotides read TGTTCCAGCAAACTAGGTAATATGAGAGGTGAGCAGTTCTTC. This translates into CSSKLGNMRGEQFF.